The 12 T cell receptor beta chains presented below share a single source sample, sequenced in a study of blood T cell repertoires in COVID-19. Measured with immunoSEQ multiplex PCR; TCRdb has only the in-frame clones, and not every one. The sample holds approximately 330,000 clones, roughly 90% seen once. The sample comprised peripheral blood. These TCRs come from a woman in her forties or fifties with active or convalescent COVID-19.

The chain recombines TRBV19 with TRBJ1-4; no clear D. The CDR3 sequence is 14 residues long. CDR1 is LNHDA and CDR2 is SQIVND in the germline V gene (reference sequence). V was trimmed by 6 bases and J by 0 bases, leaving 8 bases between them. The CDR3 region is CASSRSTTNEKLFF. Written as DNA, the CDR3 is TGTGCCAGTAGCCGTAGCACAACTAATGAAAAACTGTTTTTT. Looking up the rest from reference TRBV19 and TRBJ1-4 gives the full variable domain: DGGITQSPKYLFRKEGQNVTLSCEQNLNHDAMYWYRQDPGQGLRLIYYSQIVNDFQKGDIAEGYSVSREKKESFPLTVTSAQKNPTAFYLCASSRSTTNEKLFFGSGTQLSVL.

This clone was seen just once. V is TRBV7-2 and J is TRBJ2-7, with a weak D call TRBD1 (6 bases). This CDR3 is 18 amino acids long. Trimming took 5 bases from V and 0 from J, leaving 23 bases between them. Germline V lookup: CDR1 SGHTA, CDR2 FQGNSA. CDR3 sequence reads: CASSTAKPGQPSSYEQYF. CDR3 sequence (DNA): TGTGCCAGCAGCACGGCCAAACCGGGACAACCCTCCTCCTACGAGCAGTACTTC. Full variable domain (remainder filled in from reference TRBV7-2 and TRBJ2-7): GAGVSQSPSNKVTEKGKDVELRCDPISGHTALYWYRQSLGQGLEFLIYFQGNSAPDKSGLPSDRFSAERTGGSVSTLTIQRTQQEDSAVYLCASSTAKPGQPSSYEQYFGPGTRLTVT.

V gene TRBV18 combines with J gene TRBJ1-6, with 8 bases fitting TRBD1. Trimming cost V 2 bases and J 8 bases; bases outside gene matches: 8. In germline, CDR1 is KGHSH, CDR2 LQKENI. The CDR3 consists of 16 residues. The CDR3 DNA sequence: TGTGCCAGCTCACCAATAGGACAGGGAGTACATTCACCCCTCCACTTT. This codes for CASSPIGQGVHSPLHF.

The chain employs TRBV24-1 and TRBJ2-1, with 12 bases identical to TRBD2. The CDR3 has 16 residues. The J segment lost 7 bases and the V segment lost 3 bases, leaving 6 bases of the junction unmatched. Germline loops: CDR1 KGHDR, CDR2 SFDVKD. The CDR3 DNA is TGTGCCACCAGTGATCTACTAGCGGGAGGTGGAAATGAGCAGTTCTTC. Its protein is CATSDLLAGGGNEQFF.

The V and J genes are TRBV5-1 and TRBJ2-1; D is ambiguous. V was trimmed by 0 bases and J by 5 bases, leaving 12 bases between them. Germline V gene sequence: CDR1 SGHRS, CDR2 YFSETQ. The CDR3 runs to 15 residues. The CDR3 sequence: CASSLARGQHNEQFF. CDR3 DNA: TGCGCCAGCAGCTTGGCTCGTGGGCAGCACAATGAGCAGTTCTTC. Filled out from reference TRBV5-1 and TRBJ2-1, the complete variable domain reads KAGVTQTPRYLIKTRGQQVTLSCSPISGHRSVSWYQQTPGQGLQFLFEYFSETQRNKGNFPGRFSGRQFSNSRSEMNVSTLELGDSALYLCASSLARGQHNEQFFGPGTRLTVL.

The gene calls are TRBV6-1 and TRBJ1-1; D remains ambiguous. V gave up 2 bases and J gave up 11 bases, with 12 bases separating them. Germline CDR1 reads MNHNS; CDR2 reads SASEGT. This CDR3 has 12 amino acids. CDR3 loop: CASSEWVTSAFF. The CDR3 region has the DNA TGTGCCAGCAGTGAATGGGTGACTAGTGCTTTCTTT.

V and J are TRBV6-5 and TRBJ2-7; D is perhaps TRBD1 (6 bases). CDR3 length equals 15 residues. Germline V lookup: CDR1 MNHEY, CDR2 SVGAGI. V was shortened by 2 bases and J by 6 bases, with 17 bases between the two germline ends. The CDR3, as DNA: TGTGCCAGCAGTTACAGTGGCAGGGGAGATGGCGAGCAGTACTTC. Its translation is CASSYSGRGDGEQYF.

The CDR3: CASGSGSTYEQYF. The CDR3 bases are TGTGCCAGCGGGAGCGGGAGTACCTACGAGCAGTACTTC. The chain carries TRBV2 and TRBJ2-7, with 8 nucleotides matching TRBD2. V shed 8 bases and J 2 bases; nucleotides not matched to a gene: 5. Germline V lookup: CDR1 SNHLY, CDR2 FYNNEI. The CDR3 loop spans 13 amino acids.

The chain is built from TRBV7-9 and TRBJ2-7; the match to TRBD2 covers 7 bases. V was clipped by 5 bases and J by 2 bases; unmatched bases: 9. The CDR3 contains 15 residues. CDR1 and CDR2 (germline): SEHNR, FQNEAQ (reference sequence). For the CDR3, the DNA is TGTGCCAGCAGCACCTCCGGGGCGGGAGCCTACGAGCAGTACTTC. Translation: CASSTSGAGAYEQYF.

This chain uses TRBV6-2 or TRBV6-3 with TRBJ2-7; 10 bases agree with TRBD2. The J segment lost 7 bases and the V segment lost 0 bases, leaving 9 bases of the junction unmatched. CDR3 length equals 16 residues. Germline V lookup: CDR1 MNHEY, CDR2 SVGEGT. The CDR3 spells CASSYSTLAGGREQYF. In DNA, the CDR3 is TGTGCCAGCAGTTACTCGACGTTAGCGGGAGGAAGGGAGCAGTACTTC.

This chain connects TRBV4-1 to TRBJ2-7; 8 nucleotides agree with TRBD1. Germline lookup yields CDR1 MGHRA and CDR2 YSYEKL. The CDR3 loop spans 16 amino acids. Trimming took 5 bases from V and 0 from J; bases not matched to a gene: 9. The CDR3 DNA follows: TGCGCCAGCAGCGGACAGGGAGTGAGGAGCTCCTACGAGCAGTACTTC. Translation: CASSGQGVRSSYEQYF.

The chain employs TRBV28 and TRBJ2-3; D gene unclear. Germline V gives CDR1 MDHEN, CDR2 SYDVKM. V lost 2 bases, J lost 0 bases, and 6 bases lay in between. The CDR3 is 14 amino acids. The CDR3 bases are TGTGCCAGCAGTTTAGATCGGAGCACAGATACGCAGTATTTT. Its translation is CASSLDRSTDTQYF.